This T cell receptor (beta chain) is drawn from a study of shared clonotypes between healthy human individuals. The CDR3 contains 11 residues. Germline CDR1 reads SGHTS; CDR2 reads YDEGEE. Trimming left V 7 bases short and J 7 bases short, with 9 bases between. Study results and caveats: Rarefaction showed that sequencing of sorted subsets was incomplete (despite large depth). Larger estimated richness was generally recorded for naive subsets relative to memory subsets.

As to this clone: The target antigen is unknown.

Only CD45RO-negative cells positively selected for CCR7 counted as naive CD8 cells, so terminally differentiated effector memory CD45RA+ cells were excluded. Each cell subset's genomic DNA was divided evenly among several immunoSEQ plates. TCRdb keeps only in-frame clones here, not all; method: immunoSEQ multiplex PCR. The table shows millions of clones, with 85% to 95% occurring only once. Source material: naive CD8+ T cells sorted from blood. V is TRBV5-8 and J is TRBJ1-5; D gene uncertain. The sequence was obtained from a man younger than 35 in good health. CDR3 in DNA: TGTGCCAGCGGCGGCGGACAGCCCCAGCATTTT. It encodes CASGGGQPQHF.